This record looks at one T cell receptor beta chain sequence and its context. Authors' processing steps: Reference gene primer amplification in the assay estimated nucleated cell counts. Libraries were prepared by immunoSEQ multiplex PCR; TCRdb keeps only in-frame clonotypes and omits some of them. The V and J calls and clone size were taken over from that table, and D and trimming were inferred from the DNA. The table has 200,000 to 250,000 clones, around 84% seen once. Individuals drawn from 20 to 25 US areas were about 18 to 100 years old. Trimming took off 4 bases at V and 0 bases at J, with 12 bases between the two ends. This CDR3 is built from 15 residues. The germline gives CDR1 MNHNY, CDR2 SVGAGI (reference sequence). These data originate in a study of blood T cell repertoires in COVID-19.

Sequencing input: PBMCs or T cells enriched from blood (not recorded which). This receptor was identified in a woman in her thirties or forties who had recovered from COVID-19. The chain employs TRBV6-6 and TRBJ1-2; D perhaps matches TRBD1 (6 bases). This chain's CDR3 is CASSSTDRANYGYTF. The CDR3 DNA reads as TGTGCCAGCAGTTCCACGGACAGAGCTAACTATGGCTACACCTTC.